Following are 23 T cell receptor beta chains from one sample sequenced in a study of cytomegalovirus exposure and HLA in healthy donors. PCR primers comprised 60 Vbeta and 13 Jbeta primers. TCRdb keeps only in-frame clones here, not all; method: immunoSEQ multiplex PCR. This repertoire shows around 98,000 clones, around three quarters found once; its top ten account for roughly 8.4%. Source material: PBMCs. These receptors were taken from a human donor in good health.

The gene calls are TRBV15 and TRBJ2-5; possible D gene TRBD1, 7 bases. Germline V gene sequence: CDR1 LNHNV, CDR2 YYDKDF (reference sequence). The CDR3 is 16 amino acids. The V end lost 1 base, the J end lost 4 bases, and 16 bases lay between the germline ends. CDR3 sequence: CATSRGGDREIETQYF. DNA of the CDR3: TGTGCCACCAGCAGAGGGGGGGACAGAGAAATAGAGACCCAGTACTTC.

The chain links TRBV5-5 to TRBJ2-7, with 8 bases fitting TRBD1. Germline CDR1 is SGHKS and CDR2 is YYEKEE (reference sequence). Trimming at V came to 4 bases and at J to 3 bases, leaving 6 bases not matched to a gene. The CDR3 has 14 residues. CDR3 coding DNA: TGTGCCAGCAGCCTGGGACAGGCTAGCTACGAGCAGTACTTC. Translated, it gives CASSLGQASYEQYF.

This chain uses TRBV5-6 with TRBJ2-2; 7 nucleotides agree with TRBD1. CDR1 and CDR2 from the germline V gene are SGHDT and YYEEEE. The CDR3 totals 14 residues. Trimming cost V 1 base and J 6 bases; bases outside gene matches: 3. CDR3 sequence reads: CASSLQGVAGELFF. The CDR3 region has the DNA TGTGCCAGCAGCTTGCAGGGGGTCGCCGGGGAGCTGTTTTTT.

V usage is TRBV2 and J usage is TRBJ1-3, with TRBD1 matching 9 bases. Losses at the gene ends were 9 bases for V and 4 bases for J; bases not matched to a gene: 4. Germline lookup yields CDR1 SNHLY and CDR2 FYNNEI. The CDR3 spans 13 residues. The CDR3 here is CARQGAVGNTIYF. In DNA, the CDR3 is TGTGCCAGACAGGGGGCTGTCGGAAACACCATATATTTT.

This chain joins TRBV29-1 and TRBJ2-5; D is ambiguous. The CDR3 totals 11 residues. V lost 4 bases to trimming and J lost 4 bases, with 7 bases between them. The germline V gene encodes CDR1 SQVTM and CDR2 ANQGSEA. The DNA for the CDR3 is TGCAGCGTTGGGAGTGGAGAGACCCAGTACTTC. This gives the protein CSVGSGETQYF.

This chain uses TRBV5-1 with TRBJ2-2; 9 bases are shared with TRBD2. The CDR3 extends over 14 amino acids. V shed 7 bases and J 6 bases; nucleotides not matched to a gene: 7. Germline V gene sequence: CDR1 SGHRS, CDR2 YFSETQ. CDR3 sequence: CASLSGSTAGELFF. CDR3 DNA: TGCGCCAGCCTTAGCGGGAGTACGGCCGGGGAGCTGTTTTTT.

The rearrangement links TRBV19 to TRBJ1-2, with 9 bases matching TRBD1. CDR3 length: 15 amino acids. The V gene end was trimmed by 4 bases and the J gene end by 4 bases; junction bases not matched to a gene: 7. The V gene's germline CDR1 is LNHDA and CDR2 SQIVND (reference sequence). CDR3 DNA: TGTGCCAGTAGTACGAAAACAGGGGGCACCTATGGCTACACCTTC. Protein sequence: CASSTKTGGTYGYTF.

The count of this clone is one. The rearrangement uses TRBV29-1 and TRBJ2-7; D uncertain. V lost 2 bases to trimming and J lost 0 bases, with 5 bases between them. From germline, CDR1 is SQVTM and CDR2 ANQGSEA. This CDR3 has 12 amino acids. DNA of the CDR3: TGCAGCGTTGAAATGAGCTCCTACGAGCAGTACTTC. Translating gives CSVEMSSYEQYF.

On this clone: At one end, the junction sequence differs from germline, possibly due to a read error. The chain uses TRBV7-9 and TRBJ2-3; TRBD2 is a possible D gene (6 bases). The CDR3 length is 13 residues. Germline V gene data show CDR1 as SEHNR and CDR2 as FQNEAQ (reference sequence). CDR3 amino acids: CAGSAGSTDTQYF. CDR3 nucleotide sequence: TGTGCCGGCAGTGCGGGGAGCACAGATACGCAGTATTTT.

This clone appeared once. The chain carries TRBV6-1 and TRBJ2-1; 10 nucleotides agree with TRBD2. The germline gives CDR1 MNHNS, CDR2 SASEGT. The V and J ends lost 6 bases and 9 bases, in that order; junction bases with no gene match: 11. The CDR3 loop spans 15 amino acids. CDR3 sequence (DNA): TGTGCCAGCAGGTTTAGCGGGGGGCCTGGAGGTGAGCAGTTCTTC. It yields the protein CASRFSGGPGGEQFF.

The chain carries TRBV5-6 and TRBJ1-3; D is undetermined. Trimming pared 1 base from V and 2 bases from J, leaving 10 bases between. The germline CDR1 and CDR2 sequences are SGHDT and YYEEEE. The CDR3 has 15 amino acids. The CDR3 DNA reads TGTGCCAGCAGCTTGAAACTTCAACCTGGAAACACCATATATTTT. Encoded protein: CASSLKLQPGNTIYF. Complete variable domain (other parts from reference TRBV5-6 and TRBJ1-3): DAGVTQSPTHLIKTRGQQVTLRCSPKSGHDTVSWYQQALGQGPQFIFQYYEEEERQRGNFPDRFSGHQFPNYSSELNVNALLLGDSALYLCASSLKLQPGNTIYFGEGSWLTVV.

The chain links TRBV9 to TRBJ2-2; perhaps TRBD2 as D (6 bases). The germline V gene encodes CDR1 SGDLS and CDR2 YYNGEE. Trimming pared 0 bases from V and 2 bases from J, leaving 11 bases between. The length of the CDR3 is 16 residues. The chain's CDR3 is CASSVVLAANTGELFF. The CDR3 region has the DNA TGTGCCAGCAGCGTAGTTTTAGCGGCCAACACCGGGGAGCTGTTTTTT.

The J gene is TRBJ1-1, the V gene TRBV2; the match to TRBD1 covers 7 bases. The CDR3 contains 14 residues. Germline CDR1 SNHLY, CDR2 FYNNEI. V shed 2 bases and J 7 bases; nucleotides not matched to a gene: 7. CDR3 DNA: TGTGCCAGCAGTGAAATACTCCGGGACAGTGAAGCTTTCTTT. Protein: CASSEILRDSEAFF.

This sequence joins TRBV6-6 and TRBJ2-7, with a weak D call TRBD2 (5 bases). This CDR3 comprises 15 residues. V lost 0 bases to trimming and J lost 4 bases, with 13 bases between them. Looked up from germline, CDR1 is MNHNY and CDR2 is SVGAGI (reference sequence). The CDR3 is CASSYSEVGQYEQYF. The DNA for the CDR3 is TGTGCCAGCAGTTACTCGGAGGTAGGGCAATACGAGCAGTACTTC.

As regards this clone: The final CDR3 position lacks the conserved phenylalanine or tryptophan, pointing to a likely read error. The DNA is left out, because the CDR3 cannot be placed on it with certainty; the CDR3 is given as TCRdb lists it. This sequence joins TRBV15 and TRBJ2-4; the table gives TRBD2 as D, unverified against the DNA. The CDR3 region is 11 residues in length, termini included. CDR1 is LNHNV, CDR2 YYDKDF, per germline (reference sequence). Here the CDR3 reads CATNASIRLSL.

In this sample, this clone turned up a few times. V usage is TRBV19 and J usage is TRBJ1-2; D perhaps matches TRBD1 (6 bases). Germline values: CDR1 LNHDA, CDR2 SQIVND (reference sequence). The CDR3 runs 19 residues. V shed 4 bases and J shed 0 bases, with 24 bases lying between them. CDR3 nucleotide sequence: TGTGCCAGTAGTAGAACTGTGACAGGCGTTGACTCAGCTAACTATGGCTACACCTTC. Protein sequence: CASSRTVTGVDSANYGYTF.

The chain uses TRBV6-5 and TRBJ2-7; TRBD2 is a possible D gene (5 bases). The CDR3 spans 15 residues. CDR1 is MNHEY and CDR2 is SVGAGI in the germline V gene. Between the trimmed V and J ends, which lost 6 bases and 5 bases, there was a span of 20 bases. The CDR3 reads CASSSLRGYRDEQYF. DNA for the CDR3: TGTGCCAGCAGCTCGCTGCGAGGGTACAGAGACGAGCAGTACTTC.

The chain carries TRBV9 and TRBJ1-1; TRBD1 matches 9 bases. V dropped 0 bases and J dropped 4; count of bases not matched to a gene: 7. CDR1 is SGDLS, CDR2 YYNGEE, per germline. The CDR3 contains 16 residues. The CDR3 reads CASSVGRTGGFTEAFF. In nucleotides, the CDR3 is TGTGCCAGCAGCGTAGGACGAACAGGGGGCTTCACTGAAGCTTTCTTT. The full variable domain, with the rest looked up from reference TRBV9 and TRBJ1-1, is DSGVTQTPKHLITATGQRVTLRCSPRSGDLSVYWYQQSLDQGLQFLIQYYNGEERAKGNILERFSAQQFPDLHSELNLSSLELGDSALYFCASSVGRTGGFTEAFFGQGTRLTVV.

The chain has TRBV27 and TRBJ2-4; 8 nucleotides match TRBD1. The ends lost 4 bases at V and 6 bases at J; junction bases unmatched: 5. In germline, CDR1 is MNHEY, CDR2 SMNVEV (reference sequence). This CDR3 spans 14 amino acids. The CDR3: CASSSIQGVNIQYF. The CDR3 DNA reads as TGTGCCAGCAGTTCGATACAGGGGGTAAACATTCAGTACTTC.

For the CDR3, the DNA is TGTGCCAGCAGTGAAGGTCCCTGGACAACCTCCTACGAGCAGTACTTC. Its translation: CASSEGPWTTSYEQYF. The chain couples TRBV2 to TRBJ2-7, with D maybe TRBD1 (5 bases). The germline V and J ends were trimmed by 1 base and 0 bases, with 13 bases remaining between them. Germline CDR1 SNHLY, CDR2 FYNNEI. The CDR3 is made up of 16 amino acids.

This chain joins TRBV2 and TRBJ2-7, with D perhaps matching TRBD1 (6 bases). The ends were cut back, 8 bases at V and 4 bases at J, with 15 bases in the middle. Germline V gene data show CDR1 as SNHLY and CDR2 as FYNNEI. The CDR3 loop spans 13 amino acids. Written as DNA, the CDR3 is TGTGCCAGCGCAAAACGACAGGAGTACGAGCAGTACTTC. This codes for CASAKRQEYEQYF. The variable domain in full, with the rest retrieved from reference TRBV2 and TRBJ2-7, is EPEVTQTPSHQVTQMGQEVILRCVPISNHLYFYWYRQILGQKVEFLVSFYNNEISEKSEIFDDQFSVERPDGSNFTLKIRSTKLEDSAMYFCASAKRQEYEQYFGPGTRLTVT.

The rearrangement joins TRBV7-2 to TRBJ1-5; 8 positions agree with TRBD1. J was trimmed by 0 bases and V by 2 bases; bases with no gene match: 9. In germline, CDR1 is SGHTA, CDR2 FQGNSA. The CDR3 length is 18 residues. The DNA for the CDR3 is TGTGCCAGCAGCTTAAGGGAAGGACAGGGCCATAGCAATCAGCCCCAGCATTTT. Translated, it gives CASSLREGQGHSNQPQHF.

This clone was picked up a small number of times. Written as DNA, the CDR3 is TGTGCCAGCAGCCTTGGACAGAGTAATGAAAAACTGTTTTTT. Its protein is CASSLGQSNEKLFF. This sequence joins TRBV7-6 and TRBJ1-4, with a weak D call TRBD1 (6 bases). This CDR3 region has 14 residues. CDR1 and CDR2 from the germline V gene are SGHVS and FNYEAQ. V lost 5 bases and J 4 bases, leaving 11 bases between the germline ends.